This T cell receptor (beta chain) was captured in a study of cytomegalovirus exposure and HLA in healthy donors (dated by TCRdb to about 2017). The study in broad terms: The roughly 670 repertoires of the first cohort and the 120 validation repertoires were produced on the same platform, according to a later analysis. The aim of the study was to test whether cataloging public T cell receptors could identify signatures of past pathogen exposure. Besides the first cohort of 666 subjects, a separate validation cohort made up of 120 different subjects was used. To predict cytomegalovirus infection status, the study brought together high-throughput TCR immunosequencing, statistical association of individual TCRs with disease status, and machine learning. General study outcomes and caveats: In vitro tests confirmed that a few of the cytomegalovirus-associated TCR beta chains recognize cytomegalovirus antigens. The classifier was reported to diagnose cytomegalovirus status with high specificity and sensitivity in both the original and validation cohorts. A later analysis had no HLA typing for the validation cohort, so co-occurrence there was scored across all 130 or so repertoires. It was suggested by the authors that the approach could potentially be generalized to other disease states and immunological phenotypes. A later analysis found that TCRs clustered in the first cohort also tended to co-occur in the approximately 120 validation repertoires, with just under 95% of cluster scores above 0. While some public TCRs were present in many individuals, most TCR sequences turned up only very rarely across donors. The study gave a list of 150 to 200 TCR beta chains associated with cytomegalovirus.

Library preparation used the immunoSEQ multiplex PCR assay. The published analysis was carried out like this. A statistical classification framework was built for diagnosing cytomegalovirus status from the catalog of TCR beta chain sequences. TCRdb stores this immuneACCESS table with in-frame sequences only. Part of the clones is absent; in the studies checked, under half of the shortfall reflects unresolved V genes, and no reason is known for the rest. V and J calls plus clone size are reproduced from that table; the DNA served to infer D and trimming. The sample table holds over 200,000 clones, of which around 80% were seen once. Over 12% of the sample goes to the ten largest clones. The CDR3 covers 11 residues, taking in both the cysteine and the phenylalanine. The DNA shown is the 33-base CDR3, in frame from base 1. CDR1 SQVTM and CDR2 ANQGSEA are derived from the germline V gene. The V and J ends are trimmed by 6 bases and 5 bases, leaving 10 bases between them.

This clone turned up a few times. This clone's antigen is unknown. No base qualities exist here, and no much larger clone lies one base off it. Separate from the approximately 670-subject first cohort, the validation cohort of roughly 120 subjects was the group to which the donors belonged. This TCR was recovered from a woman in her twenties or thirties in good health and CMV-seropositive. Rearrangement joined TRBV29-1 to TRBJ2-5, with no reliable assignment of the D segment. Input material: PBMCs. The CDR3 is CSVGGEETQYF. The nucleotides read TGCAGCGTCGGTGGTGAGGAGACCCAGTACTTC.